The rows below give T cell receptor beta chains drawn from one sample of a study of cytomegalovirus exposure and HLA in healthy donors. The protocol was immunoSEQ multiplex PCR, while the TCRdb copy is restricted to in-frame clones and leaves out a portion. Counted here are around 65,000 clones, roughly four fifths occurring once; the ten biggest clones make up more than 7%. Material: PBMCs. The receptor source for this set is a woman aged 30 to 39 in good health and CMV-seropositive. Each CDR3 is given with its conserved first and last residue. The D gene is left open where the match is weak. Rows give clone size only sometimes, using once, few, many, or a class for an expanded clone.

len: 13; d_gene: TRBD1; abundance: .; v_gene: TRBV5-1; j_gene: TRBJ2-7; CDR3aa: CASTPTGGREQYF; CDR3nt: TGCGCCAGCACCCCGACAGGGGGACGCGAGCAGTACTTC
len: 15; d_gene: .; abundance: .; v_gene: TRBV29-1; j_gene: TRBJ2-7; CDR3aa: CSVVPGSRTTYEQYF; CDR3nt: TGCAGCGTTGTCCCCGGTAGCCGTACTACCTACGAGCAGTACTTC
len: 16; d_gene: TRBD2; abundance: .; v_gene: TRBV4-3; j_gene: TRBJ2-3; CDR3aa: CASSRGTSGSTDTQYF; CDR3nt: TGCGCCAGCAGCCGCGGGACTAGCGGGAGCACAGATACGCAGTATTTT
len: 15; d_gene: TRBD1; abundance: .; v_gene: TRBV7-2; j_gene: TRBJ2-7; CDR3aa: CASSLVGTGDHEQYF; CDR3nt: TGTGCCAGCAGCTTAGTCGGGACAGGGGATCACGAGCAGTACTTC
len: 13; d_gene: .; abundance: once; v_gene: TRBV6-1; j_gene: TRBJ1-5; CDR3aa: CASSERLDQPQHF; CDR3nt: TGTGCCAGCAGTGAACGGTTAGATCAGCCCCAGCATTTT
len: 16; d_gene: TRBD2; abundance: .; v_gene: TRBV7-8; j_gene: TRBJ2-1; CDR3aa: CASSALGTSGKNEQFF; CDR3nt: TGTGCCAGCAGCGCCCTGGGGACTAGCGGGAAGAATGAGCAGTTCTTC
len: 14; d_gene: .; abundance: .; v_gene: TRBV19; j_gene: TRBJ1-1; CDR3aa: CASSRELLNTEAFF; CDR3nt: TGTGCCAGTAGTCGGGAGCTTTTGAACACTGAAGCTTTCTTT
len: 13; d_gene: TRBD1; abundance: .; v_gene: TRBV29-1; j_gene: TRBJ2-7; CDR3aa: CSVRQGDIYEQYF; CDR3nt: TGCAGCGTGCGACAGGGGGATATTTACGAGCAGTACTTC
len: 16; d_gene: TRBD2; abundance: .; v_gene: TRBV5-4; j_gene: TRBJ2-5; CDR3aa: CASSSMLAGVVETQYF; CDR3nt: TGTGCCAGCAGTTCGATGCTAGCGGGAGTGGTAGAGACCCAGTACTTC
len: 10; d_gene: .; abundance: .; v_gene: TRBV9; j_gene: TRBJ1-2; CDR3aa: CASSAERQTF; CDR3nt: TGTGCCAGCAGCGCCGAAAGACAGACCTTC
len: 12; d_gene: .; abundance: .; v_gene: TRBV5-1; j_gene: TRBJ2-7; CDR3aa: CASSSTSAEQYF; CDR3nt: TGCGCCAGCAGCTCCACTAGTGCCGAGCAGTACTTC
len: 14; d_gene: TRBD1; abundance: .; v_gene: TRBV15; j_gene: TRBJ2-7; CDR3aa: CATSRPDREYEQYF; CDR3nt: TGTGCCACCAGCAGGCCGGACAGGGAGTACGAGCAGTACTTC
len: 19; d_gene: TRBD2; abundance: .; v_gene: TRBV28; j_gene: TRBJ2-4; CDR3aa: CASSLFLAGGTLPKNIQYF; CDR3nt: TGTGCCAGCAGTTTATTCCTAGCGGGAGGGACCCTTCCCAAAAACATTCAGTACTTC
len: 15; d_gene: .; abundance: .; v_gene: TRBV6-1; j_gene: TRBJ1-5; CDR3aa: CASSSEGRGDQPQHF; CDR3nt: TGTGCCAGCAGTTCGGAGGGACGGGGAGATCAGCCCCAGCATTTT
len: 20; d_gene: .; abundance: .; v_gene: TRBV27; j_gene: TRBJ2-1; CDR3aa: CASSLGWGDFDKRPDNEQFF; CDR3nt: TGTGCCAGCAGCCTCGGGTGGGGGGATTTTGATAAAAGGCCCGACAATGAGCAGTTCTTC
len: 15; d_gene: TRBD2; abundance: once; v_gene: TRBV5-1; j_gene: TRBJ2-7; CDR3aa: CASSRTSGRESDKYF; CDR3nt: TGCGCCAGCAGCAGGACTAGCGGGAGAGAAAGTGATAAGTACTTC
len: 16; d_gene: .; abundance: .; v_gene: TRBV15; j_gene: TRBJ1-1; CDR3aa: CATSRGDGESNTEAFF; CDR3nt: TGTGCCACCAGCAGAGGTGACGGAGAATCGAACACTGAAGCTTTCTTT
len: 15; d_gene: .; abundance: .; v_gene: TRBV11-2; j_gene: TRBJ2-7; CDR3aa: CASSSSDTRPYEQYF; CDR3nt: TGTGCCAGCAGCTCCTCCGACACGCGTCCCTACGAGCAGTACTTC
len: 14; d_gene: .; abundance: .; v_gene: TRBV10-3; j_gene: TRBJ1-2; CDR3aa: CATVEGQEGSGYTF; CDR3nt: TGTGCCACCGTAGAAGGCCAGGAGGGCTCGGGCTACACCTTC
len: 12; d_gene: .; abundance: .; v_gene: TRBV2; j_gene: TRBJ1-2; CDR3aa: CASSRDTDGYTF; CDR3nt: TGTGCCAGCTCTCGGGATACAGATGGCTACACCTTC
len: 14; d_gene: .; abundance: .; v_gene: TRBV27; j_gene: TRBJ1-2; CDR3aa: CASSPPGGGAGYTF; CDR3nt: TGTGCCAGCAGTCCCCCGGGCGGGGGGGCTGGCTACACCTTC
len: 12; d_gene: TRBD1; abundance: .; v_gene: TRBV7-2; j_gene: TRBJ2-7; CDR3aa: CASSQSQGKQYF; CDR3nt: TGTGCCAGCAGCCAATCACAGGGGAAGCAGTACTTC
len: 15; d_gene: TRBD2; abundance: .; v_gene: TRBV6-5; j_gene: TRBJ2-7; CDR3aa: CASRLGTSGSYEQYF; CDR3nt: TGTGCCAGCAGGTTAGGAACTAGCGGTTCCTACGAGCAGTACTTC
len: 13; d_gene: .; abundance: .; v_gene: TRBV15; j_gene: TRBJ2-3; CDR3aa: CATSRGTPDTQYF; CDR3nt: TGTGCCACCAGCAGAGGGACACCAGATACGCAGTATTTT
len: 16; d_gene: .; abundance: .; v_gene: TRBV4-3; j_gene: TRBJ2-7; CDR3aa: CASSQDGGTSAYEQYF; CDR3nt: TGCGCCAGCAGCCAAGATGGGGGGACTTCTGCCTACGAGCAGTACTTC
len: 12; d_gene: .; abundance: .; v_gene: TRBV30; j_gene: TRBJ1-5; CDR3aa: CAWSRTSGPQHF; CDR3nt: TGTGCCTGGAGTAGGACGAGCGGGCCCCAGCATTTT
len: 16; d_gene: .; abundance: once; v_gene: TRBV6-1; j_gene: TRBJ2-1; CDR3aa: CASSDMTGVKDNEQFF; CDR3nt: TGTGCCAGCAGTGACATGACAGGCGTTAAAGACAATGAGCAGTTCTTC
len: 13; d_gene: .; abundance: once; v_gene: TRBV7-3; j_gene: TRBJ2-5; CDR3aa: CASSLTQDGTQYF; CDR3nt: TGTGCCAGCAGCTTAACCCAGGATGGGACCCAGTACTTC
len: 16; d_gene: .; abundance: once; v_gene: TRBV4-3; j_gene: TRBJ2-7; CDR3aa: CASSQDVGTGAGEQYF; CDR3nt: TGCGCCAGCAGCCAAGATGTGGGGACTGGGGCTGGTGAGCAGTACTTC
len: 13; d_gene: .; abundance: .; v_gene: TRBV7-2; j_gene: TRBJ1-2; CDR3aa: CASSLGGVYGYTF; CDR3nt: TGTGCCAGCAGTCTGGGGGGGGTCTATGGCTACACCTTC
len: 15; d_gene: TRBD2; abundance: .; v_gene: TRBV11-2; j_gene: TRBJ2-1; CDR3aa: CASSASGTSENEQFF; CDR3nt: TGTGCCAGCAGCGCCTCCGGGACTAGCGAGAATGAGCAGTTCTTC
len: 14; d_gene: .; abundance: .; v_gene: TRBV19; j_gene: TRBJ1-5; CDR3aa: CASSIKGPHQPQHF; CDR3nt: TGTGCCAGTAGTATAAAGGGGCCCCATCAGCCCCAGCATTTT
len: 15; d_gene: TRBD1; abundance: few; v_gene: TRBV10-3; j_gene: TRBJ1-2; CDR3aa: CAINRDRESSDGYTF; CDR3nt: TGTGCCATTAACCGGGACAGGGAAAGTTCGGATGGCTACACCTTC
len: 10; d_gene: .; abundance: once; v_gene: TRBV30; j_gene: TRBJ2-1; CDR3aa: CAWRLNEQFF; CDR3nt: TGTGCCTGGAGACTCAATGAGCAGTTCTTC
len: 14; d_gene: .; abundance: once; v_gene: TRBV19; j_gene: TRBJ1-1; CDR3aa: CASSPRMRTEEAFF; CDR3nt: TGTGCCAGTAGTCCTCGTATGAGGACTGAAGAAGCTTTCTTT
len: 12; d_gene: TRBD1; abundance: .; v_gene: TRBV28; j_gene: TRBJ1-2; CDR3aa: CASSSDRAGYTF; CDR3nt: TGTGCCAGCAGTTCCGACAGGGCTGGCTACACCTTC
len: 15; d_gene: .; abundance: .; v_gene: TRBV30; j_gene: TRBJ1-4; CDR3aa: CAWTKGLGTNEKLFF; CDR3nt: TGTGCCTGGACTAAAGGACTAGGAACTAATGAAAAACTGTTTTTT
len: 14; d_gene: TRBD2; abundance: .; v_gene: TRBV7-8; j_gene: TRBJ2-7; CDR3aa: CASSLGLANYEQYF; CDR3nt: TGTGCCAGCAGCCTGGGACTAGCGAACTACGAGCAGTACTTC
len: 15; d_gene: .; abundance: .; v_gene: TRBV7-7; j_gene: TRBJ2-2; CDR3aa: CASSQGRSLTGELFF; CDR3nt: TGTGCTAGCAGCCAAGGTCGGAGTTTGACCGGGGAGCTGTTTTTT
len: 11; d_gene: .; abundance: .; v_gene: TRBV20-1; j_gene: TRBJ2-7; CDR3aa: CSPGQIYEQYF; CDR3nt: TGCAGCCCTGGACAGATCTACGAGCAGTACTTC
len: 13; d_gene: .; abundance: .; v_gene: TRBV29-1; j_gene: TRBJ2-7; CDR3aa: CSVVDSGPGEQYF; CDR3nt: TGCAGCGTTGTCGATAGCGGCCCGGGCGAGCAGTACTTC